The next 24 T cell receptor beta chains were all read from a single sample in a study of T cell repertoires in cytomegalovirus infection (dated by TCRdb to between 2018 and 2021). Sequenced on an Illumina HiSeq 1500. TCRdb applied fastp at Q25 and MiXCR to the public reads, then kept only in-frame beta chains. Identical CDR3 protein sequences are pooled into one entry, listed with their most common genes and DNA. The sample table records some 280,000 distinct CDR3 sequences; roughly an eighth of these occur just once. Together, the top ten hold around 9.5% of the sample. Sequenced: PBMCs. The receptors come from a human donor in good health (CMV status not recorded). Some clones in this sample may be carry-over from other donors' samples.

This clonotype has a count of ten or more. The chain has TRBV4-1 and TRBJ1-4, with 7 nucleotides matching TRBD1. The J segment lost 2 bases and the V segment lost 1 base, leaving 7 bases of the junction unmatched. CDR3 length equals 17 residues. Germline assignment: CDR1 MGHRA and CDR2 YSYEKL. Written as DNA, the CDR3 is TGCGCCAGCAGCCAAGCCCGCACAGGGGCCACTAATGAAAAACTGTTTTTT. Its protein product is CASSQARTGATNEKLFF.

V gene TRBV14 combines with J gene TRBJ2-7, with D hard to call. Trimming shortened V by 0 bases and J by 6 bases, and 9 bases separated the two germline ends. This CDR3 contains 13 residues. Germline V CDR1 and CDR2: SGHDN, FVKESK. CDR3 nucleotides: TGTGCCAGCAGCCAAGATATGCCTAGCGAGCAGTACTTC. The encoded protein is CASSQDMPSEQYF.

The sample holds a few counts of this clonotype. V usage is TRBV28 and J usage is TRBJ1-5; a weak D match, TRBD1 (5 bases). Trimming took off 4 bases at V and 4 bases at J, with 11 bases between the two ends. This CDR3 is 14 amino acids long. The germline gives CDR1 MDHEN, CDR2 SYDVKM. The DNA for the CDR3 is TGTGCCAGCAGTTACACCCGGGGGAATCAGCCCCAGCATTTT. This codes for CASSYTRGNQPQHF. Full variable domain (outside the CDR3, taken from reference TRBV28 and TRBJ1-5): DVKVTQSSRYLVKRTGEKVFLECVQDMDHENMFWYRQDPGLGLRLIYFSYDVKMKEKGDIPEGYSVSREKKERFSLILESASTNQTSMYLCASSYTRGNQPQHFGDGTRLSIL.

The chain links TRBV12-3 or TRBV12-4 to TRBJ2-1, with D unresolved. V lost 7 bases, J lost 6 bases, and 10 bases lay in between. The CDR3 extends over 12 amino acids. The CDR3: CASTTWRNEQFF. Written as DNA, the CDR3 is TGTGCCAGCACCACCTGGCGCAATGAGCAGTTCTTC.

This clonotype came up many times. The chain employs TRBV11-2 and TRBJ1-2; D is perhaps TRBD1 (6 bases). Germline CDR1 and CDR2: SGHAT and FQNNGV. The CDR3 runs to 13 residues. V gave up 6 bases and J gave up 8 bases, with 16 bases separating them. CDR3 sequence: CASSRGAGTGYTF. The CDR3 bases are TGTGCCAGCAGTCGCGGGGCAGGGACAGGCTACACCTTC.

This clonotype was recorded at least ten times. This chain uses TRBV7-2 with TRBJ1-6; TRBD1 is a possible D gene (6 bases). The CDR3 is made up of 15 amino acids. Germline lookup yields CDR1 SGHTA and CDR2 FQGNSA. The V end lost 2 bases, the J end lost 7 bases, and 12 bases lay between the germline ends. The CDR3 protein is CASSLLWTENSPLHF. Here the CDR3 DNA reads TGTGCCAGCAGCTTATTATGGACAGAGAATTCACCCCTCCACTTT. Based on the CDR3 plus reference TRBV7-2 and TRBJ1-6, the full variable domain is GAGVSQSPSNKVTEKGKDVELRCDPISGHTALYWYRQSLGQGLEFLIYFQGNSAPDKSGLPSDRFSAERTGGSVSTLTIQRTQQEDSAVYLCASSLLWTENSPLHFGNGTRLTVT.

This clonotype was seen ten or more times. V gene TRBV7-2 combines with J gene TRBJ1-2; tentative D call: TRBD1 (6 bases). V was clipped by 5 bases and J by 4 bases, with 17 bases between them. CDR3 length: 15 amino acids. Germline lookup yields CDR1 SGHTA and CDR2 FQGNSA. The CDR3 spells CASSQATGAFYGYTF. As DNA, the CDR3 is TGTGCCAGCAGCCAGGCCACGGGGGCCTTCTATGGCTACACCTTC.

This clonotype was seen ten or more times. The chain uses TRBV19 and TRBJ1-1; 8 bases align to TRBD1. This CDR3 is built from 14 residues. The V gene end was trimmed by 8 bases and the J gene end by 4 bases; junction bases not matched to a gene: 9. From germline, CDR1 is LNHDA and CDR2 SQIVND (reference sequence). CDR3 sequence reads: CASADRAGVTEAFF. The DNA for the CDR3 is TGTGCCAGTGCGGACAGGGCGGGCGTCACTGAAGCTTTCTTT.

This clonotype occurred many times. CDR3 loop: CASSDSSQGPDTQYF. As DNA, the CDR3 is TGTGCCAGCAGTGACTCGAGTCAGGGGCCAGATACGCAGTATTTT. The chain combines TRBV6-4 with TRBJ2-3; D is possibly TRBD1 (6 bases). V gave up 0 bases and J gave up 4 bases, with 11 bases separating them. This CDR3 is built from 15 residues. Germline-derived CDR1 and CDR2 are MRHNA and SNTAGT.

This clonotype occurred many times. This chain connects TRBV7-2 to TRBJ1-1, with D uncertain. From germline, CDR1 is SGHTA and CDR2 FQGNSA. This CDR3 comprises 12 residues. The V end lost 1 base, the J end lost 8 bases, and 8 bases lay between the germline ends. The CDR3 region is CASSLGAVEAFF. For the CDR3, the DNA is TGTGCCAGCAGCTTAGGGGCGGTAGAAGCTTTCTTT.

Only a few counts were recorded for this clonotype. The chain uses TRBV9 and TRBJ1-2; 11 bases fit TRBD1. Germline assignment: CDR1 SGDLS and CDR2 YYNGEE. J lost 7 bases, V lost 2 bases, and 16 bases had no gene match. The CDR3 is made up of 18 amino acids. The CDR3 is CASSVDQAGTGGLVGYTF. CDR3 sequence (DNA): TGTGCCAGCAGCGTCGATCAGGCCGGGACAGGGGGATTGGTTGGCTACACCTTC. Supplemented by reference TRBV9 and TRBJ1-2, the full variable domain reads DSGVTQTPKHLITATGQRVTLRCSPRSGDLSVYWYQQSLDQGLQFLIQYYNGEERAKGNILERFSAQQFPDLHSELNLSSLELGDSALYFCASSVDQAGTGGLVGYTFGSGTRLTVV.

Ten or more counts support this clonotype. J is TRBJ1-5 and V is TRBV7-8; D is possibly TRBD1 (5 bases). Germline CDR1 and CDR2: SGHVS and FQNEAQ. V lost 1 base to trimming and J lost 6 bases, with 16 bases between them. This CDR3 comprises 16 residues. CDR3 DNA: TGTGCCAGCAGCTTAGGCGACCTTGGGGGAAGTCAGCCCCAGCATTTT. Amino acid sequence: CASSLGDLGGSQPQHF.

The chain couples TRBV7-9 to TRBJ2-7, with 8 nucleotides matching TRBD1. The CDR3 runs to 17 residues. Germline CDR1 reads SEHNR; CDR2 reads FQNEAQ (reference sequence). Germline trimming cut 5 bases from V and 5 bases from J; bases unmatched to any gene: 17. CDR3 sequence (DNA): TGTGCCAGCAGCGGAGGACAGGGCTACCCATTCCTGGACGAGCAGTACTTC. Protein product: CASSGGQGYPFLDEQYF.

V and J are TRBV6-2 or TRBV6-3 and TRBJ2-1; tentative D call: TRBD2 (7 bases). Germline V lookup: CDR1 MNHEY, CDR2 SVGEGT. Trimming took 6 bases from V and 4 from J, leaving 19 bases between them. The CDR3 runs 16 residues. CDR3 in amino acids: CASSHAIGGDYNEQFF. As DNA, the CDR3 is TGTGCCAGCAGCCACGCTATAGGGGGGGATTACAATGAGCAGTTCTTC.

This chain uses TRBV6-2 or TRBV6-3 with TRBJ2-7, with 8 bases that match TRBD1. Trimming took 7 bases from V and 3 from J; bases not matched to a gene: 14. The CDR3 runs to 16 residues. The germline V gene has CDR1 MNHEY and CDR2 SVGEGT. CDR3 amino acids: CASKFPNGQGSYEQYF. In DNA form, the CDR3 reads TGTGCCAGCAAATTCCCGAATGGACAGGGTAGCTACGAGCAGTACTTC.

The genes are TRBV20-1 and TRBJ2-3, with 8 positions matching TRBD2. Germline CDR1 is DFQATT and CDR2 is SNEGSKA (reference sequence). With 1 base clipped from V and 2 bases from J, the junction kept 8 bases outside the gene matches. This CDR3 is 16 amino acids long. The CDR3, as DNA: TGCAGTGCTAGAGCCCTAGCGGGTGCCCCCACAGATACGCAGTATTTT. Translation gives CSARALAGAPTDTQYF.

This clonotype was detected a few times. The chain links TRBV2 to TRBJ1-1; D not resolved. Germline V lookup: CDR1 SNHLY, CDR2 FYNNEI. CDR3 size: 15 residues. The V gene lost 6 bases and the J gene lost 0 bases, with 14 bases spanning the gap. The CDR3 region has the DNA TGTGCCAGCAGCGACACGACCGTTATGAACACTGAAGCTTTCTTT. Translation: CASSDTTVMNTEAFF.

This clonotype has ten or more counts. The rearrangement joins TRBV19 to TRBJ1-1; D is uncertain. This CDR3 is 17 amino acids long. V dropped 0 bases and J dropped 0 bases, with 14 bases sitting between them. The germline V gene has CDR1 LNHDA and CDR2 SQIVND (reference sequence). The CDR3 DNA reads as TGTGCCAGTAGTATAGATGCGAGCGGGAACCTGAACACTGAAGCTTTCTTT. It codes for CASSIDASGNLNTEAFF.

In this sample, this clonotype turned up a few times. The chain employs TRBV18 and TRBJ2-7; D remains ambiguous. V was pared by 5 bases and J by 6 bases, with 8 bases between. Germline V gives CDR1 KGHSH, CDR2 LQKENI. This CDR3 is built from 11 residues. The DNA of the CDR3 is TGTGCCAGCTCAAGTAGCTCCGAGCAGTACTTC. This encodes CASSSSSEQYF.

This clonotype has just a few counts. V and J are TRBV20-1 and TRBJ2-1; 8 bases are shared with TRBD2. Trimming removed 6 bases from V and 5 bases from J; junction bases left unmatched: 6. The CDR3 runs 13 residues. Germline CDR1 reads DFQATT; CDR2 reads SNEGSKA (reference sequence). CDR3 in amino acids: CSAWTSSHNEQFF. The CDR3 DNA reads TGCAGTGCGTGGACTAGCAGTCACAATGAGCAGTTCTTC.

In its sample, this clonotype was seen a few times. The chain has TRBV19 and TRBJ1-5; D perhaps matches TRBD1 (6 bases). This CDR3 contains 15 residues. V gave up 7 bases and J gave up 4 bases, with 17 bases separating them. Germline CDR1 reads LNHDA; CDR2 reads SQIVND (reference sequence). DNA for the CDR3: TGTGCCAGTACCTCCCTAGACAGGCAAAATCAGCCCCAGCATTTT. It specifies CASTSLDRQNQPQHF.

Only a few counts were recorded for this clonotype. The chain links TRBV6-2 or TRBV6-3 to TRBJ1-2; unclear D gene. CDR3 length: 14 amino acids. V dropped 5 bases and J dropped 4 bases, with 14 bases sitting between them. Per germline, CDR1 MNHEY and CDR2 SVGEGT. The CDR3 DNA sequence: TGTGCCAGCAGTCGTCTCGGATTGGGCTATGGCTACACCTTC. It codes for CASSRLGLGYGYTF.

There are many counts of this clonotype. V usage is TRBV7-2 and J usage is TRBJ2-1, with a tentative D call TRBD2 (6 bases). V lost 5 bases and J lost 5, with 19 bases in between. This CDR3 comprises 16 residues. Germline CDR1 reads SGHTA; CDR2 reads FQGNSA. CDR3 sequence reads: CASSPPPEGPHNEQFF. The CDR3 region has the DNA TGTGCCAGCAGCCCCCCACCGGAGGGCCCCCACAATGAGCAGTTCTTC.

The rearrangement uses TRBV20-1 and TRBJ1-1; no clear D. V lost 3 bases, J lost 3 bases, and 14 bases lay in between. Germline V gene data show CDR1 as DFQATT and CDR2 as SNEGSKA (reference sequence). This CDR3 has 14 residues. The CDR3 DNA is TGCAGTGCTAGTCCATCCGGGAGGGACACTGAAGCTTTCTTT. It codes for CSASPSGRDTEAFF.